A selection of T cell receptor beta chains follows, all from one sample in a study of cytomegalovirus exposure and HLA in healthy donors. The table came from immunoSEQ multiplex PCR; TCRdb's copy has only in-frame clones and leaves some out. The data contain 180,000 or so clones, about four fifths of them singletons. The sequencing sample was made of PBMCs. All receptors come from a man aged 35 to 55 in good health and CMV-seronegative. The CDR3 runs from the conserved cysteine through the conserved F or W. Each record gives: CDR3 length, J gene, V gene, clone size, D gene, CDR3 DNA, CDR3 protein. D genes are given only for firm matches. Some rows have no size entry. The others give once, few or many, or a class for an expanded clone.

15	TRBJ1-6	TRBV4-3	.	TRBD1	TGCGCCAGCAGCCAAGATACAGGGGGCACATCACCCCTCCACTTT	CASSQDTGGTSPLHF
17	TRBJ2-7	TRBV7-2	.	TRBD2	TGTGCCAGCAGCTTAGCGGGACTAGCGGGAGACCCCTACGAGCAGTACTTC	CASSLAGLAGDPYEQYF
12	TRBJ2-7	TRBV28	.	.	TGTGCCAGCAGTTTCGGGGTCTACGAGCAGTACTTC	CASSFGVYEQYF
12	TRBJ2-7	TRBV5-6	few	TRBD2	TGTGCCAGCAGCCCGGGCGGGGGCGAGCAGTACTTC	CASSPGGGEQYF
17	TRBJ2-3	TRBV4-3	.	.	TGCGCCAGCAGCCCCCATGGCGGGGCGGTGATCCCAGATACGCAGTATTTT	CASSPHGGAVIPDTQYF
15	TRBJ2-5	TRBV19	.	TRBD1	TGTGCCAGTAGTATAGAACCGGGACAGGGGAAGACCCAGTACTTC	CASSIEPGQGKTQYF
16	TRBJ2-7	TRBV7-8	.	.	TGTGCCAGCAGCTTAGATCGGGTGGACTACTCCTACGAGCAGTACTTC	CASSLDRVDYSYEQYF
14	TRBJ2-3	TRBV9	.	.	TGTGCCAGCCAACCAACAGGGAGGGCAGATACGCAGTATTTT	CASQPTGRADTQYF
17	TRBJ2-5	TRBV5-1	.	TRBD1	TGCGCCAGCAGCGGAACTCCGGGACAGGGGCTACAAGAGACCCAGTACTTC	CASSGTPGQGLQETQYF
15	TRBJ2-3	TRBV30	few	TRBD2	TGTGCCTGGAGTGTAGCGGGAGGGCCTACAGATACGCAGTATTTT	CAWSVAGGPTDTQYF
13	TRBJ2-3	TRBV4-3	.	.	TGCGCCAGCAGCCAAGCAGGCGCAGATACGCAGTATTTT	CASSQAGADTQYF
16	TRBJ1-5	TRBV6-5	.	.	TGTGCCAGCAGTTACTCAAGGACAAATAGCAATCAGCCCCAGCATTTT	CASSYSRTNSNQPQHF
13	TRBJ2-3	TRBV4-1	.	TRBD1	TGCGCCAGCAGCCAGGTACAGGGGAATACGCAGTATTTT	CASSQVQGNTQYF
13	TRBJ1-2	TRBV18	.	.	TGTGCCAGCTCACCAGACCCGCGGCATGGCTACACCTTC	CASSPDPRHGYTF
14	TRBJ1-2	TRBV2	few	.	TGTGCCAGCAGTGGTCAGGGGTCGCGGTATGGCTACACCTTC	CASSGQGSRYGYTF
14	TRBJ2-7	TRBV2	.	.	TGTGCCAGCATGAGGAACTTGGGCTCCTACGAGCAGTACTTC	CASMRNLGSYEQYF
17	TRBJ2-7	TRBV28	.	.	TGTGCCAGCAGCCCTGCCCTCTTCAAGGGGAAAGTGCACGAGCAGTACTTC	CASSPALFKGKVHEQYF
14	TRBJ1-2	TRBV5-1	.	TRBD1	TGCGCCAGCAGTCCGGGACAGTCTAACTATGGCTACACCTTC	CASSPGQSNYGYTF
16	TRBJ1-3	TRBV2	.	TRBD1	TGTGCCAGCCAACAGGACAGGGCCGTCTCTGGAAACACCATATATTTT	CASQQDRAVSGNTIYF
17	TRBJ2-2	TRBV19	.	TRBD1	TGTGCCAGTACCATACAGGGGTCCACCGTTAACACCGGGGAGCTGTTTTTT	CASTIQGSTVNTGELFF
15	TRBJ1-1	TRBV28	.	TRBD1	TGTGCCAGCAGTTTACGCACAGGGGGCTTCACTGAAGCTTTCTTT	CASSLRTGGFTEAFF
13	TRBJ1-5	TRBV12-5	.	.	TGTGCTAGTGGCGATACCGAGGGTCAGCCCCAGCATTTT	CASGDTEGQPQHF
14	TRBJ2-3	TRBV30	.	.	TGTGCCTGGAGTGTCGGTGTTCTCACAGATACGCAGTATTTT	CAWSVGVLTDTQYF
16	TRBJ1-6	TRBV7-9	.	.	TGTGCCAGCAGCGGCACAGGATTCTCCTATAATTCACCCCTCCACTTT	CASSGTGFSYNSPLHF
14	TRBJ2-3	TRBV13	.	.	TGTGCCAGCAGCTTAGAGAGCAGGACAGATACGCAGTATTTT	CASSLESRTDTQYF
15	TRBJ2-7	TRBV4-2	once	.	TGTGCCAGCAGCCCAGTGGGGCCCGTCGACTCCGAGCAGTACTTC	CASSPVGPVDSEQYF